A single sample is the source of the 24 T cell receptor beta chains below, sequenced in a study of shared clonotypes between healthy human individuals. The protocol was immunoSEQ multiplex PCR, while the TCRdb copy is restricted to in-frame clones and leaves out a portion. This table has some 320,000 clones, around 87% appearing once. The sample consisted of memory CD8+ T cells sorted from blood. Stated subset: CD45RO+ cells pooled with CCR7-negative TemRA cells. The receptors here all came from a man aged 18 to 30 in good health.

Note on this clone: A read error may produce the germline difference seen at one junction end. The gene calls are TRBV19 and TRBJ2-7; D is perhaps TRBD2 (6 bases). This CDR3 is 11 amino acids long. Germline V gene sequence: CDR1 LNHDA, CDR2 SQIVND (reference sequence). The CDR3, as DNA: TGTGCCAGTAGGCTAGCCCGGGGGAAGGCCTTC. This codes for CASRLARGKAF.

The rearrangement uses TRBV30 and TRBJ1-4; the D is unclear. From germline, CDR1 is GTSNPN and CDR2 SVGIG (reference sequence). V was cut by 5 bases and J by 5 bases, with 6 bases left in between. CDR3 length equals 11 residues. CDR3 bases: TGTGCCTGGGGGATAAATGAAAAACTGTTTTTT. Encoded protein: CAWGINEKLFF.

The CDR3 region is CASSGSFGPYSNQPQHF. CDR3 bases: TGTGCCAGCAGTGGGAGCTTCGGACCCTATAGCAATCAGCCCCAGCATTTT. The chain links TRBV6-1 to TRBJ1-5, with D unresolved. V was clipped by 4 bases and J by 0 bases, with 16 bases between them. The CDR3 extends over 17 amino acids. Germline CDR1 and CDR2: MNHNS and SASEGT.

The V call is TRBV5-1, the J call TRBJ2-4; 8 bases fit TRBD2. Looked up from germline, CDR1 is SGHRS and CDR2 is YFSETQ. The CDR3 runs to 15 residues. With 2 bases clipped from V and 7 bases from J, the junction kept 8 bases outside the gene matches. The DNA for the CDR3 is TGCGCCAGCAGCTTACCAGGGACTAGAAAGAACATTCAGTACTTC. It translates to CASSLPGTRKNIQYF.

CDR3 DNA: TGCGCCAGCAGCCAAGGTGGGGGGATGAACACTGAAGCTTTCTTT. Translating gives CASSQGGGMNTEAFF. This chain connects TRBV4-3 to TRBJ1-1; a weak D match, TRBD1 (5 bases). From germline, CDR1 is LGHNA and CDR2 YSLEER. V was trimmed by 1 base and J by 0 bases, leaving 9 bases between them. The CDR3 is 15 residues long.

This rearrangement joins TRBV9 to TRBJ2-7; 8 bases map to TRBD1. The CDR3 covers 13 residues. CDR1 SGDLS and CDR2 YYNGEE come from the germline V gene. J gave up 6 bases and V 0 bases, and 2 bases lay outside the gene matches. The chain's CDR3 is CASSVEQGGEQYF. The CDR3 DNA reads as TGTGCCAGCAGCGTAGAACAGGGGGGCGAGCAGTACTTC. Variable domain in full (rest from reference TRBV9 and TRBJ2-7): DSGVTQTPKHLITATGQRVTLRCSPRSGDLSVYWYQQSLDQGLQFLIQYYNGEERAKGNILERFSAQQFPDLHSELNLSSLELGDSALYFCASSVEQGGEQYFGPGTRLTVT.

V usage is TRBV9 and J usage is TRBJ2-3; D gene ambiguous. The length of the CDR3 is 14 residues. V lost 4 bases to trimming and J lost 6 bases, with 15 bases between them. The germline gives CDR1 SGDLS, CDR2 YYNGEE. The CDR3 protein is CASSPWPDTDTQYF. The CDR3 region has the DNA TGTGCCAGCAGCCCTTGGCCGGATACGGATACGCAGTATTTT. The full variable domain, its missing parts supplied by reference TRBV9 and TRBJ2-3, is DSGVTQTPKHLITATGQRVTLRCSPRSGDLSVYWYQQSLDQGLQFLIQYYNGEERAKGNILERFSAQQFPDLHSELNLSSLELGDSALYFCASSPWPDTDTQYFGPGTRLTVL.

This rearrangement joins TRBV29-1 to TRBJ2-7, with TRBD2 identical over 14 bases. The V segment lost 5 bases and the J segment 0 bases; nucleotides outside the gene matches: 3. The CDR3 has 15 residues. Germline V gene data show CDR1 as SQVTM and CDR2 as ANQGSEA. The CDR3 region is CSVLGTSGSSYEQYF. The CDR3 DNA sequence: TGCAGCGTTCTCGGGACTAGCGGGAGCTCCTACGAGCAGTACTTC.

The chain couples TRBV7-2 to TRBJ2-1; the D is unclear. Germline values: CDR1 SGHTA, CDR2 FQGNSA. This CDR3 has 14 amino acids. Trimming stripped 2 bases from V and 0 bases from J, with 5 bases between. The CDR3 sequence is CASSLPRSYNEQFF. As DNA, the CDR3 is TGTGCCAGCAGCTTACCTCGCTCCTACAATGAGCAGTTCTTC.

The rearrangement links TRBV5-1 to TRBJ1-4, with D maybe TRBD1 (6 bases). Germline V gives CDR1 SGHRS, CDR2 YFSETQ. There are 16 residues in the CDR3. Trimming took off 3 bases at V and 5 bases at J, with 17 bases between the two ends. CDR3 sequence reads: CASSSGHLRHNEKLFF. DNA of the CDR3: TGCGCCAGCAGCTCGGGACACTTAAGGCACAATGAAAAACTGTTTTTT.

The gene calls are TRBV6-6 and TRBJ1-2; the D gene is possibly TRBD1 (6 bases). CDR1 and CDR2 (germline): MNHNY, SVGAGI (reference sequence). This CDR3 contains 14 residues. V lost 2 bases to trimming and J lost 8 bases, with 15 bases between them. The CDR3 nucleotides read TGTGCCAGCAGTTACGCCCTGGGGGCGGAGGGCTACACCTTC. It yields the protein CASSYALGAEGYTF.

The count of this clone is one. The V gene is TRBV28, the J gene TRBJ1-5, with a tentative D call TRBD1 (5 bases). The CDR3 totals 16 residues. Trimming removed 3 bases from V and 4 bases from J, with 16 bases in between. Germline V lookup: CDR1 MDHEN, CDR2 SYDVKM. The CDR3 nucleotides are TGTGCCAGCAGTTTGGTTGGGACGGTGATTAATCAGCCCCAGCATTTT. Amino acids: CASSLVGTVINQPQHF.

The chain carries TRBV7-2 and TRBJ1-1, with a weak D call TRBD1 (5 bases). Germline V CDR1 and CDR2: SGHTA, FQGNSA. Trimming took 2 bases from V and 0 from J, leaving 13 bases between them. The CDR3 totals 16 residues. The DNA of the CDR3 is TGTGCCAGCAGCTTACTCTTTGTAGGGGTGAACACTGAAGCTTTCTTT. As protein: CASSLLFVGVNTEAFF.

The gene calls are TRBV29-1 and TRBJ2-2; 8 nucleotides agree with TRBD1. Germline CDR1 reads SQVTM; CDR2 reads ANQGSEA. J lost 5 bases, V lost 5 bases, and 10 bases had no gene match. There are 15 residues in the CDR3. CDR3 coding DNA: TGCAGCGTTTTCGACAGGGGTGGAGGTACCGGGGAGCTGTTTTTT. Translated: CSVFDRGGGTGELFF.

This chain joins TRBV27 and TRBJ1-1; possibly TRBD1 for D (6 bases). V lost 6 bases and J lost 6, with 11 bases in between. This CDR3 contains 12 residues. Germline CDR1 is MNHEY and CDR2 is SMNVEV (reference sequence). The CDR3 sequence: CASRPQGAEAFF. DNA for the CDR3: TGTGCCAGCAGGCCACAGGGAGCTGAAGCTTTCTTT.

The chain couples TRBV7-2 to TRBJ2-7; D gene ambiguous. CDR1 SGHTA and CDR2 FQGNSA come from the germline V gene. V dropped 2 bases and J dropped 1 base, with 6 bases sitting between them. The CDR3 length is 13 residues. DNA for the CDR3: TGTGCCAGCAGCTTACACAGATCCTACGAGCAGTACTTC. Translated: CASSLHRSYEQYF.

This clone was recorded only once. The V and J genes are TRBV27 and TRBJ2-3, with 7 nucleotides matching TRBD2. The CDR3 length is 14 residues. The V segment lost 6 bases and the J segment 0 bases; nucleotides outside the gene matches: 3. Germline assignment: CDR1 MNHEY and CDR2 SMNVEV (reference sequence). For the CDR3, the DNA is TGTGCCAGCAGGAGCGGGGCGAGCACAGATACGCAGTATTTT. Translation: CASRSGASTDTQYF.

CDR3 in amino acids: CASSVWTGNNEQFF. CDR3 DNA: TGTGCCAGCAGCGTATGGACAGGTAACAATGAGCAGTTCTTC. J is TRBJ2-1 and V is TRBV9; 7 bases fit TRBD1. Trimming cost V 1 base and J 5 bases; bases outside gene matches: 3. Germline CDR1 and CDR2: SGDLS and YYNGEE. CDR3 size: 14 residues.

The CDR3 protein is CASSYMAGGNTGELFF. The CDR3 DNA reads as TGTGCCAGCAGTTACATGGCGGGAGGTAACACCGGGGAGCTGTTTTTT. V and J are TRBV6-5 and TRBJ2-2, with 8 bases lining up with TRBD2. V was pared by 2 bases and J by 2 bases, with 4 bases of the junction left unmatched. Germline assignment: CDR1 MNHEY and CDR2 SVGAGI. This CDR3 is built from 16 residues.

The chain has TRBV9 and TRBJ1-1; the D gene is possibly TRBD1 (6 bases). This CDR3 comprises 13 residues. Germline CDR1 and CDR2: SGDLS and YYNGEE. Trimming shortened V by 4 bases and J by 5 bases, and 12 bases separated the two germline ends. As DNA, the CDR3 is TGTGCCAGCAGCAAAGGAGGGGGAACTGAAGCTTTCTTT. This sequence encodes CASSKGGGTEAFF. Supplemented by reference TRBV9 and TRBJ1-1, the full variable domain reads DSGVTQTPKHLITATGQRVTLRCSPRSGDLSVYWYQQSLDQGLQFLIQYYNGEERAKGNILERFSAQQFPDLHSELNLSSLELGDSALYFCASSKGGGTEAFFGQGTRLTVV.

This chain uses TRBV6-6 with TRBJ2-7; 8 nucleotides line up with TRBD2. From germline, CDR1 is MNHNY and CDR2 SVGAGI (reference sequence). The ends lost 3 bases at V and 4 bases at J; junction bases unmatched: 8. This CDR3 comprises 15 residues. The CDR3 sequence is CASSYAGGLIYEQYF. The CDR3, as DNA: TGTGCCAGCAGTTATGCGGGGGGCTTAATTTACGAGCAGTACTTC.

The CDR3 protein is CASSKRGVDGYNEQFF. In nucleotides, the CDR3 is TGTGCCAGCAGCAAAAGGGGTGTAGATGGCTACAATGAGCAGTTCTTC. The chain carries TRBV7-9 and TRBJ2-1, with D perhaps matching TRBD1 (5 bases). CDR3 length equals 16 residues. V lost 5 bases and J lost 3, with 17 bases in between. Looked up from germline, CDR1 is SEHNR and CDR2 is FQNEAQ (reference sequence).

CDR3 amino acids: CAWSVRQMGEQYF. CDR3 bases: TGTGCCTGGAGTGTAAGGCAGATGGGGGAGCAGTACTTC. The chain is built from TRBV30 and TRBJ2-7, with D hard to call. CDR3 length: 13 amino acids. Looked up from germline, CDR1 is GTSNPN and CDR2 is SVGIG (reference sequence). Trimming took off 0 bases at V and 7 bases at J, with 13 bases between the two ends.

The chain joins TRBV29-1 to TRBJ2-7; weak D call: TRBD2 (6 bases). Germline-derived CDR1 and CDR2 are SQVTM and ANQGSEA. This CDR3 contains 11 residues. With 6 bases removed from V and 2 bases from J, the gap between germline ends came to 8 bases. The CDR3 DNA follows: TGCAGCGTCACGGGAGCCTACGAGCAGTACTTC. Translation: CSVTGAYEQYF.